This T cell receptor beta chain is drawn from a study of blood T cell repertoires in COVID-19. Across the study: Samples came from the United States, Italy and Spain, spanning acute and convalescent COVID-19. From T cells, B-cell-depleted T cells, or PBMCs came the material, which was cDNA or gDNA.

Seattle's cohort entered during active infection and was followed longitudinally. Authors' processing steps: Cell counts per sample came from amplifying reference gene primers. The table came from immunoSEQ multiplex PCR; TCRdb's copy has only in-frame clones and leaves some out. That table gives V, J and clone size, and the DNA gave D and trimming. The data contain about 290,000 clones, roughly 91% of them seen just once; the ten biggest clones take up 11%. With 5 bases removed from V and 10 bases from J, the gap between germline ends came to 15 bases. CDR1 LNHDA and CDR2 SQIVND come from the germline V gene (reference sequence). CDR3 size: 13 residues.

This chain links TRBV19 with TRBJ2-1, with D perhaps TRBD1 (5 bases). This receptor was obtained from a woman in her 30s with COVID-19, enrolled during active disease. Sample: peripheral blood. The CDR3 coding sequence is TGTGCCAGTAGTGCGGACACACGGTGGGAGCAGTTCTTC. Amino acids: CASSADTRWEQFF. The variable domain in full, with the rest retrieved from reference TRBV19 and TRBJ2-1, is DGGITQSPKYLFRKEGQNVTLSCEQNLNHDAMYWYRQDPGQGLRLIYYSQIVNDFQKGDIAEGYSVSREKKESFPLTVTSAQKNPTAFYLCASSADTRWEQFFGPGTRLTVL.